Shown below are 31 T cell receptor beta chains from a single sample sequenced in a study of blood T cell repertoires in COVID-19. Measured with immunoSEQ multiplex PCR; TCRdb has only the in-frame clones, and not every one. The sample lists roughly 100,000 clones; about four fifths were seen once. Material: peripheral blood. The receptors come from a woman older than 75 with active or convalescent COVID-19.

The chain joins TRBV19 to TRBJ1-5; 9 bases line up with TRBD1. J gave up 4 bases and V 2 bases, and 9 bases lay outside the gene matches. The CDR3 consists of 17 residues. CDR1 and CDR2 from the germline V gene are LNHDA and SQIVND (reference sequence). The DNA for the CDR3 is TGTGCCAGTAGTATACAAGGACAGGGGTTCGGGAATCAGCCCCAGCATTTT. As protein: CASSIQGQGFGNQPQHF.

The rearrangement joins TRBV7-3 to TRBJ2-5; possible D gene TRBD1, 5 bases. Germline V gene data show CDR1 as SGHTA and CDR2 as FQGTGA. The V end was cut by 3 bases, the J end by 1 base, with 6 bases between. The CDR3 length is 13 residues. In DNA, the CDR3 is TGTGCCAGCAGCTTTGACAGCCAAGAGACCCAGTACTTC. It yields the protein CASSFDSQETQYF.

This chain uses TRBV7-9 with TRBJ2-1; D may be TRBD1 (6 bases). Trimming took 5 bases from V and 6 from J, leaving 14 bases between them. The CDR3 sequence is 14 residues long. The V gene's germline CDR1 is SEHNR and CDR2 FQNEAQ (reference sequence). Here the CDR3 DNA reads TGTGCCAGCAGCCACTTGCCGGACAGCAATGAGCAGTTCTTC. Protein sequence: CASSHLPDSNEQFF.

CDR3 loop: CASSPATGVYQPQHF. The CDR3 region has the DNA TGTGCCAGCTCACCTGCGACAGGGGTCTATCAGCCCCAGCATTTT. This chain joins TRBV18 and TRBJ1-5, with 8 bases matching TRBD1. Germline CDR1 KGHSH, CDR2 LQKENI. V dropped 3 bases and J dropped 5; count of bases not matched to a gene: 6. The CDR3 is made up of 15 amino acids. Together with reference TRBV18 and TRBJ1-5, the CDR3 gives the full variable domain: NAGVMQNPRHLVRRRGQEARLRCSPMKGHSHVYWYRQLPEEGLKFMVYLQKENIIDESGMPKERFSAEFPKEGPSILRIQQVVRGDSAAYFCASSPATGVYQPQHFGDGTRLSIL.

CDR3 DNA sequence: TGTGCCAGCAGCTTGGTATCAGGGGGTGCCAGCTCCTACGAGCAGTACTTC. This codes for CASSLVSGGASSYEQYF. This chain connects TRBV5-5 to TRBJ2-7; 7 nucleotides agree with TRBD1. Germline-derived CDR1 and CDR2 are SGHKS and YYEKEE (reference sequence). With 0 bases clipped from V and 0 bases from J, the junction kept 9 bases outside the gene matches. This CDR3 has 17 residues.

This chain links TRBV19 with TRBJ2-7; D is perhaps TRBD2 (6 bases). The CDR3 length is 13 residues. V lost 4 bases to trimming and J lost 3 bases, with 10 bases between them. The germline V gene encodes CDR1 LNHDA and CDR2 SQIVND (reference sequence). The DNA for the CDR3 is TGTGCCAGTAGTACGGGACTTCGCTACGAGCAGTACTTC. The encoded protein is CASSTGLRYEQYF.

The J gene is TRBJ2-2, the V gene TRBV19; 10 nucleotides align to TRBD1. Looked up from germline, CDR1 is LNHDA and CDR2 is SQIVND (reference sequence). The ends lost 3 bases at V and 3 bases at J; junction bases unmatched: 1. The CDR3 runs 15 residues. The CDR3 DNA reads as TGTGCCAGTAGTATGACAGGGGGCGACACCGGGGAGCTGTTTTTT. Translating it yields CASSMTGGDTGELFF. Full variable domain (missing parts from reference TRBV19 and TRBJ2-2): DGGITQSPKYLFRKEGQNVTLSCEQNLNHDAMYWYRQDPGQGLRLIYYSQIVNDFQKGDIAEGYSVSREKKESFPLTVTSAQKNPTAFYLCASSMTGGDTGELFFGEGSRLTVL.

This clone has only a few counts. J is TRBJ1-1 and V is TRBV29-1; the match to TRBD1 covers 7 bases. Germline-derived CDR1 and CDR2 are SQVTM and ANQGSEA. Unmatched junction bases numbered 4, after V lost 6 bases and J lost 0 bases. The CDR3 spans 13 residues. CDR3 nucleotide sequence: TGCAGCGTCCGGGGACAGATGAACACTGAAGCTTTCTTT. Amino acid sequence: CSVRGQMNTEAFF.

The chain couples TRBV18 to TRBJ2-1; 12 bases line up with TRBD2. From germline, CDR1 is KGHSH and CDR2 LQKENI. The CDR3 has 15 residues. V lost 3 bases to trimming and J lost 9 bases; unmatched junction nucleotides: 6. The CDR3 spells CASSPPSGRVLEQFF. CDR3 DNA: TGTGCCAGCTCACCCCCTAGCGGGAGGGTCCTTGAGCAGTTCTTC.

The chain combines TRBV21-1 with TRBJ2-5; the DNA was not used to check the table's D call, TRBD1. TRBV21-1 is termed a pseudogene. The CDR3 is 14 residues long. CDR3: CASIRTGLQETQYF. The CDR3 DNA follows: TGTGCCAGCATACGGACAGGACTCCAAGAGACCCAGTACTTC.

The DNA for the CDR3 is TGTGCCAGCAGTAACCCCGAGGGCCGTGGGACGCAGTATTTT. It codes for CASSNPEGRGTQYF. This chain links TRBV6-5 with TRBJ2-3; D is possibly TRBD2 (5 bases). This CDR3 has 14 residues. Germline CDR1 MNHEY, CDR2 SVGAGI. Trimming stripped 5 bases from V and 9 bases from J, with 18 bases between.

The chain links TRBV18 to TRBJ2-1; TRBD2 aligns across 11 bases. The V segment lost 0 bases and the J segment 9 bases; nucleotides outside the gene matches: 7. This CDR3 region has 16 residues. Germline-derived CDR1 and CDR2 are KGHSH and LQKENI. Here the CDR3 reads CASSPPVSGRASEQFF. The CDR3 region has the DNA TGTGCCAGCTCACCACCGGTTAGCGGGAGGGCTAGTGAGCAGTTCTTC.

This clone was observed a single time. One end of the junction fails to match germline, which may point to a read error. The rearrangement links TRBV5-1 to TRBJ2-5; TRBD1 might be the D (6 bases). CDR1 and CDR2 (germline): SGHRS, YFSETQ. The CDR3 has 14 residues. CDR3 sequence reads: CASGRDNYRETQYF. The CDR3 nucleotides read TGTGCCAGCGGCCGGGACAATTATCGAGAGACCCAGTACTTC.

This clone has just a few counts. The V and J genes are TRBV5-1 and TRBJ2-1; D is unresolved. V shed 2 bases and J shed 1 base, with 7 bases lying between them. CDR1 is SGHRS, CDR2 YFSETQ, per germline. The CDR3 loop spans 14 amino acids. The CDR3 region is CASSLSTSYNEQFF. CDR3 bases: TGCGCCAGCAGCTTAAGTACATCCTACAATGAGCAGTTCTTC.

This clone was observed a few times. This chain uses TRBV5-1 with TRBJ2-5, with D perhaps TRBD1 (5 bases). From germline, CDR1 is SGHRS and CDR2 YFSETQ. The CDR3 contains 15 residues. Trimming cost V 4 bases and J 4 bases, with 17 bases left between them. The CDR3 sequence is CASSPREGPGETQYF. The CDR3, as DNA: TGCGCCAGCAGCCCCAGGGAAGGGCCGGGAGAGACCCAGTACTTC.

This chain joins TRBV5-4 and TRBJ1-5; 10 positions agree with TRBD1. V was pared by 4 bases and J by 5 bases, with 3 bases of the junction left unmatched. Germline V gives CDR1 SGHNT, CDR2 YYREEE (reference sequence). There are 14 residues in the CDR3. In DNA form, the CDR3 reads TGTGCCAGCAGCCCTGACAGGGGGCATCAGCCCCAGCATTTT. It encodes CASSPDRGHQPQHF.

For the CDR3, the DNA is TGTGCCAGTAGTACAAGACAGGGGGAAGCTTTCTTT. This sequence encodes CASSTRQGEAFF. This chain uses TRBV19 with TRBJ1-1; TRBD1 matches 8 bases. Germline V lookup: CDR1 LNHDA, CDR2 SQIVND (reference sequence). This CDR3 is built from 12 residues. The junction had 3 bases not matched to a gene; V was cut back by 4 bases and J by 8 bases.

The chain carries TRBV5-1 and TRBJ2-5; 12 nucleotides line up with TRBD2. V gave up 3 bases and J gave up 5 bases; unmatched junction bases: 8. This CDR3 has 16 residues. Germline CDR1 SGHRS, CDR2 YFSETQ. The CDR3 nucleotides read TGCGCCAGCAGCTCAGGACTAGCGGGGCGGGTGGAGACCCAGTACTTC. Translated, it gives CASSSGLAGRVETQYF.

The gene calls are TRBV4-2 and TRBJ2-3, with D possibly matching TRBD2 (5 bases). This CDR3 has 15 residues. Trimming took off 1 base at V and 0 bases at J, with 8 bases between the two ends. Looked up from germline, CDR1 is LGHNA and CDR2 is YNFKEQ. Written as DNA, the CDR3 is TGTGCCAGCAGCCAAGTCTGGGAGAGCACAGATACGCAGTATTTT. Residues: CASSQVWESTDTQYF.

The chain couples TRBV9 to TRBJ1-2, with TRBD1 matching 7 bases. J gave up 4 bases and V 4 bases, and 4 bases lay outside the gene matches. The CDR3 spans 13 residues. The germline CDR1 and CDR2 sequences are SGDLS and YYNGEE. CDR3 bases: TGTGCCAGCAGCCCTGGGACAGTCTATGGCTACACCTTC. It yields the protein CASSPGTVYGYTF. The whole variable domain, remainder taken from reference TRBV9 and TRBJ1-2, is DSGVTQTPKHLITATGQRVTLRCSPRSGDLSVYWYQQSLDQGLQFLIQYYNGEERAKGNILERFSAQQFPDLHSELNLSSLELGDSALYFCASSPGTVYGYTFGSGTRLTVV.

V is TRBV5-4 and J is TRBJ1-1; 7 bases align to TRBD1. The V gene end was trimmed by 4 bases and the J gene end by 6 bases; junction bases not matched to a gene: 18. In germline, CDR1 is SGHNT, CDR2 YYREEE (reference sequence). The CDR3 totals 17 residues. The DNA of the CDR3 is TGTGCCAGCAGCCCAGAGGACAGGAGAATCGTAAGCGCTGAAGCTTTCTTT. Translating gives CASSPEDRRIVSAEAFF. The complete variable domain, with remaining parts taken from reference TRBV5-4 and TRBJ1-1, reads ETGVTQSPTHLIKTRGQQVTLRCSSQSGHNTVSWYQQALGQGPQFIFQYYREEENGRGNFPPRFSGLQFPNYSSELNVNALELDDSALYLCASSPEDRRIVSAEAFFGQGTRLTVV.

The genes are TRBV11-3 and TRBJ2-7; 7 bases agree with TRBD2. The V and J ends lost 5 bases and 4 bases, in that order; junction bases with no gene match: 8. Germline CDR1 is SGHNT and CDR2 is YENEEA. This CDR3 has 14 residues. The CDR3 region is CASSAGTTSYEQYF. CDR3 bases: TGTGCCAGCAGCGCCGGGACTACCTCGTACGAGCAGTACTTC.

This clone was seen a few times. This chain uses TRBV2 with TRBJ1-5; D may be TRBD1 (5 bases). Trimming took 9 bases from V and 2 from J, leaving 14 bases between them. Germline V gives CDR1 SNHLY, CDR2 FYNNEI. CDR3 size: 14 residues. In DNA form, the CDR3 reads TGTGCCAGTAATTCGGGGGGAGGCAATCAGCCCCAGCATTTT. Translated: CASNSGGGNQPQHF.

This chain connects TRBV10-2 to TRBJ2-1; weak D call: TRBD1 (7 bases). The CDR3 covers 13 residues. V was cut by 2 bases and J by 6 bases, with 8 bases left in between. Per the germline V gene, CDR1 is WSHSY and CDR2 is SAAADI. This CDR3 reads CASSEQGGNEQFF. The DNA for the CDR3 is TGCGCCAGCAGTGAGCAGGGGGGCAATGAGCAGTTCTTC.

The chain employs TRBV27 and TRBJ1-2; D call uncertain. This CDR3 has 15 amino acids. The V gene lost 6 bases and the J gene lost 3 bases, with 17 bases spanning the gap. Germline V gene lookup returns CDR1 MNHEY and CDR2 SMNVEV (reference sequence). The CDR3 loop is CASSPHRGIDYGYTF. DNA for the CDR3: TGTGCCAGCAGCCCACATCGGGGAATAGACTATGGCTACACCTTC.

CDR3 in amino acids: CASSSLAGVVQFF. CDR3 bases: TGTGCCAGCAGTTCCCTAGCGGGAGTTGTGCAGTTCTTC. The gene calls are TRBV27 and TRBJ2-1, with 10 bases identical to TRBD2. Germline CDR1 and CDR2: MNHEY and SMNVEV (reference sequence). CDR3 size: 13 residues. The V and J ends lost 4 bases and 12 bases, in that order; junction bases with no gene match: 6.

The J gene is TRBJ2-3, the V gene TRBV9; TRBD2 agrees at 9 bases. Trimming took 2 bases from V and 8 from J; bases not matched to a gene: 9. Germline V CDR1 and CDR2: SGDLS, YYNGEE. This CDR3 comprises 15 residues. CDR3 region: CASSVGTSNGGTQYF. The CDR3 DNA sequence: TGTGCCAGCAGCGTCGGGACTAGCAACGGGGGTACGCAGTATTTT.

The chain links TRBV27 to TRBJ2-7, with D possibly being TRBD2 (6 bases). CDR3 length: 16 amino acids. Trimming shortened V by 2 bases and J by 0 bases, and 14 bases separated the two germline ends. Germline lookup yields CDR1 MNHEY and CDR2 SMNVEV (reference sequence). The CDR3 loop reads CASSLRETRSSYEQYF. CDR3 nucleotides: TGTGCCAGCAGTTTAAGGGAGACTAGGAGCTCCTACGAGCAGTACTTC.

This clone came up once. The gene calls are TRBV7-2 and TRBJ2-3; 8 bases map to TRBD2. With 4 bases clipped from V and 4 bases from J, the junction kept 4 bases outside the gene matches. In germline, CDR1 is SGHTA, CDR2 FQGNSA. The CDR3 sequence is 14 residues long. The CDR3 DNA follows: TGTGCCAGCAGCTCAAGCGGGAGTCCAGATACGCAGTATTTT. Translated, it gives CASSSSGSPDTQYF. The variable domain in full, with the rest retrieved from reference TRBV7-2 and TRBJ2-3, is GAGVSQSPSNKVTEKGKDVELRCDPISGHTALYWYRQSLGQGLEFLIYFQGNSAPDKSGLPSDRFSAERTGGSVSTLTIQRTQQEDSAVYLCASSSSGSPDTQYFGPGTRLTVL.

The V gene is TRBV11-1, the J gene TRBJ2-1; D might be TRBD2 (6 bases). Trimming took off 5 bases at V and 5 bases at J, with 16 bases between the two ends. Germline values: CDR1 SGHAT, CDR2 FQDESV (reference sequence). CDR3 length: 15 residues. In nucleotides, the CDR3 is TGTGCCAGCAGCCAGGGACTCTCAGGACACAATGAGCAGTTCTTC. It codes for CASSQGLSGHNEQFF.

The chain links TRBV7-2 to TRBJ1-5; 10 bases are shared with TRBD1. V was clipped by 1 base and J by 3 bases; unmatched bases: 3. The CDR3 contains 16 residues. Germline V gives CDR1 SGHTA, CDR2 FQGNSA. CDR3 amino acids: CASSLGQGAANQPQHF. DNA of the CDR3: TGTGCCAGCAGCTTAGGACAGGGGGCTGCCAATCAGCCCCAGCATTTT.